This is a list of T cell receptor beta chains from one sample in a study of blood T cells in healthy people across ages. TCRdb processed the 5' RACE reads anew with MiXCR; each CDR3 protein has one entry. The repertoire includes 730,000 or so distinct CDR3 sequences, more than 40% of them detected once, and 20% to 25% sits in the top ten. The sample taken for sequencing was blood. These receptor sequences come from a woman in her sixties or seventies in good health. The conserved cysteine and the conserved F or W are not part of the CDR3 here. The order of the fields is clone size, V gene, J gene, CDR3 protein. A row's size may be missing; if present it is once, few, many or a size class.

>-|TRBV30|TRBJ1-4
AWSDEAGDNEKLF
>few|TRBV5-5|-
ASSLVLDPYEQY
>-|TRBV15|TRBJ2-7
ATSREAAGAGNEQY
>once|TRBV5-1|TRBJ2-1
ASSLSPGLADEQF
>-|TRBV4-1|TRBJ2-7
ASSQDEAGGPIEQY
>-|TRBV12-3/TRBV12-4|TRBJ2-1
ASSSAGPKYNEQF
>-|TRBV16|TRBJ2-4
ASSQSTSGKNIQY
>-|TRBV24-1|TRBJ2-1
ATSDSRAGWRNEQF
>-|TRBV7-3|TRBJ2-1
ASSLRGQVDNEQF
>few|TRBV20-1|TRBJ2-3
SASTLAGVADTQY
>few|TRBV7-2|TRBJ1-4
ASSYQGGEKLF
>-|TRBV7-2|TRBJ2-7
ASTFIADSYEQY
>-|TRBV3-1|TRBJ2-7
AVCLVSVEQY
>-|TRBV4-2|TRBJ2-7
ASSQAPGQTYEQY
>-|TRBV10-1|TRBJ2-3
ASATDTDTQY
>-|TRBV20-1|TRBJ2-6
SANGHPSSGANVLT